The 12 T cell receptor beta chains given below trace back to one sample, sequenced in a study of regulatory T cells in long-lasting Graves disease. Arm-PCR of CDR3 regions and iRepertoire HTBI primers were used to build TCR beta libraries. One entry per CDR3 protein results from TCRdb running MiXCR on the multiplex PCR reads. The sample contains around 450,000 distinct CDR3 sequences, around 15% of which appear only once. Time point defined: newly diagnosed GD, antithyroid drugs for less than 3 months. Following extraction of RNA from PBMCs, that RNA was used to make the TCR library. These data were also filed under a second study, of T cells in Graves' hyperthyroidism and ophthalmopathy.

The specimen comprised peripheral blood mononuclear cells (PBMCs), sampled at new diagnosis, from a patient treated with antithyroid drugs. These receptors came from a man in his forties or fifties with Graves disease.

This clonotype was seen many times. The chain recombines TRBV19 with TRBJ2-1; the D is unclear. The CDR3 runs 16 residues. V was shortened by 6 bases and J by 4 bases, with 19 bases between the two germline ends. The germline V gene has CDR1 LNHDA and CDR2 SQIVND (reference sequence). The CDR3: CASRPSHDSGYNEQFF. The CDR3 DNA is TGTGCCAGTAGGCCGTCTCACGACTCTGGGTACAATGAGCAGTTCTTC.

This CDR3 is CAISEARATRKNIQYF. The CDR3 DNA reads as TGTGCCATCAGTGAAGCCAGGGCGACTCGCAAAAACATTCAGTACTTC. This sequence joins TRBV10-3 and TRBJ2-4; D possibly corresponds to TRBD1 (5 bases). Trimming took off 3 bases at V and 3 bases at J, with 15 bases between the two ends. The CDR3 sequence is 16 residues long. Germline V gives CDR1 ENHRY, CDR2 SYGVKD.

The chain carries TRBV14 and TRBJ2-1, with a tentative D call TRBD2 (6 bases). V lost 1 base and J lost 0, with 13 bases in between. The CDR3 has 17 residues. Per the germline V gene, CDR1 is SGHDN and CDR2 is FVKESK. DNA for the CDR3: TGTGCCAGCAGCCAAGTAACTAGCAGGAGCTCCTACAATGAGCAGTTCTTC. Protein: CASSQVTSRSSYNEQFF. The full variable domain, completed using reference TRBV14 and TRBJ2-1, is EAGVTQFPSHSVIEKGQTVTLRCDPISGHDNLYWYRRVMGKEIKFLLHFVKESKQDESGMPNNRFLAERTGGTYSTLKVQPAELEDSGVYFCASSQVTSRSSYNEQFFGPGTRLTVL.

This clonotype was seen many times. This chain uses TRBV6-1 with TRBJ1-4; possibly TRBD1 for D (5 bases). The length of the CDR3 is 15 residues. CDR1 and CDR2 (germline): MNHNS, SASEGT. Trimming pared 10 bases from V and 4 bases from J, leaving 19 bases between. This chain's CDR3 is CATDLSGLGNEKLFF. The CDR3 DNA sequence: TGTGCCACCGACTTATCGGGACTGGGTAATGAAAAACTGTTTTTT.

This clonotype was recorded at least ten times. The chain uses TRBV10-3 and TRBJ2-2, with no clear D. The germline V and J ends were trimmed by 0 bases and 4 bases, with 9 bases remaining between them. The germline CDR1 and CDR2 sequences are ENHRY and SYGVKD. The CDR3 has 15 amino acids. The CDR3 sequence is CAISESAASTGELFF. DNA of the CDR3: TGTGCCATCAGTGAGTCTGCGGCTAGCACCGGGGAGCTGTTTTTT.

This clonotype appeared a few times. This sequence joins TRBV5-6 and TRBJ2-2; D may be TRBD2 (6 bases). Germline assignment: CDR1 SGHDT and CDR2 YYEEEE. Between the trimmed V and J ends, which lost 0 bases and 6 bases, there was a span of 18 bases. The CDR3 length is 17 residues. The CDR3: CASSLVAAGRSPGELFF. CDR3 in DNA: TGTGCCAGCAGCTTGGTAGCGGCAGGTCGCTCCCCCGGGGAGCTGTTTTTT.

The chain is built from TRBV19 and TRBJ1-1; 10 bases line up with TRBD1. Trimming removed 5 bases from V and 6 bases from J; junction bases left unmatched: 9. The germline CDR1 and CDR2 sequences are LNHDA and SQIVND (reference sequence). The CDR3 contains 15 residues. The CDR3 here is CASSSGQGPVAEAFF. The CDR3, as DNA: TGTGCCAGTAGTTCGGGACAGGGGCCGGTCGCTGAAGCTTTCTTT.

This clonotype was seen a single time. Here the CDR3 DNA reads TGCGCCAGCAGCCATTGGACAGGGGGCTACACCTTC. Its translation is CASSHWTGGYTF. The gene calls are TRBV4-1 and TRBJ1-2; 8 bases fit TRBD1. The junction had 2 bases not matched to a gene; V was cut back by 3 bases and J by 8 bases. The CDR3 runs 12 residues. Per the germline V gene, CDR1 is MGHRA and CDR2 is YSYEKL.

This clonotype appeared many times. The gene calls are TRBV6-1 and TRBJ2-2; D is uncertain. Germline V gene lookup returns CDR1 MNHNS and CDR2 SASEGT. V dropped 7 bases and J dropped 2 bases, with 8 bases sitting between them. CDR3 length equals 13 residues. As DNA, the CDR3 is TGTGCCAGCATGGACGGTAACACCGGGGAGCTGTTTTTT. Translated: CASMDGNTGELFF.

Many counts were recorded for this clonotype. The chain has TRBV15 and TRBJ2-5; no firm D call. The V gene's germline CDR1 is LNHNV and CDR2 YYDKDF (reference sequence). Trimming removed 2 bases at V and 1 base at J, with 5 bases between. This CDR3 has 13 amino acids. The CDR3 sequence is CATSRQVQETQYF. For the CDR3, the DNA is TGTGCCACCAGCAGACAGGTCCAAGAGACCCAGTACTTC.

This clonotype has just a few counts. The chain links TRBV9 to TRBJ2-1, with D perhaps TRBD2 (6 bases). CDR1 is SGDLS and CDR2 is YYNGEE in the germline V gene. There are 13 residues in the CDR3. V gave up 0 bases and J gave up 9 bases, with 10 bases separating them. In DNA, the CDR3 is TGTGCCAGCAGCGTAGAACTAGCCGGTGAGCAGTTCTTC. This translates into CASSVELAGEQFF.

This clonotype has at least ten counts. This chain links TRBV29-1 with TRBJ2-3; TRBD1 might be the D (6 bases). V lost 5 bases and J lost 0, with 12 bases in between. The CDR3 consists of 14 residues. Germline CDR1 reads SQVTM; CDR2 reads ANQGSEA. CDR3 nucleotides: TGCAGCGTTTCCGGGACACCTAGCACAGATACGCAGTATTTT. The encoded protein is CSVSGTPSTDTQYF.